The clone carrying this T cell receptor (beta chain) has just a few counts. Measured with immunoSEQ multiplex PCR; TCRdb has only the in-frame clones, and not every one. This sample carries 40,000 to 45,000 clones, around 70% of them seen once, and the ten largest clones take around 6.5%. Germline CDR1 is MGHDK and CDR2 is SYGVNS. CDR3 length: 16 residues. The trim removed 5 bases at V and 4 bases at J, leaving 9 bases unmatched. The sample belongs to a study of blood T cell repertoires in COVID-19. Material: peripheral blood. The V gene is TRBV25-1, the J gene TRBJ2-1, with 9 bases that match TRBD1. The clonotype comes from a man older than 75 with acute or convalescent COVID-19. CDR3 loop: CASSKTGGRYYNEQFF. DNA of the CDR3: TGTGCCAGCAGTAAGACAGGGGGTCGCTATTACAATGAGCAGTTCTTC.